This TCR beta chain stems from a study of post-analysis software for immune sequencing data (dated by TCRdb to the mid-2010s). Study-level background: Recorded disease courses included relapsing-remitting, secondary progressive and progressive-relapsing multiple sclerosis, with some patients lacking subtype annotation. The multiple sclerosis patient repertoires were compared with approximately 11 previously published healthy control repertoires from donors aged about 6 to 25 years. A subset of samples was prepared in parallel using single-end sample barcoding, then pooled and co-amplified after Illumina adapter ligation. Study-wide findings and limitations: The multiple sclerosis patient group was slightly younger than the control group. When samples were clustered directly using the F measure, samples prepared in the same batch co-clustered strongly, which prompted a batch-effect correction. A handful of TRBV segments, including TRBV5-6, TRBV5-1 and TRBV20-1, were significantly more frequent in patients than controls. Normalized Chao1 diversity was significantly lower in multiple sclerosis patients than controls, suggesting substantial peripheral T-cell clonal expansion.

Here V drops 5 bases and J drops 2 bases, and the junction holds 9 bases not matched to any gene. Based on the germline V gene, the CDR1 and CDR2 sequences are SGHTA and FQGNSA. The CDR3 spans 16 residues, from the cysteine through the phenylalanine. CDR3 DNA only is kept here, 48 bases in frame from base 1. Libraries came from PCR. These reads were obtained on an Illumina HiSeq 2500. Unique molecular identifiers were incorporated into TCR beta cDNA libraries to reduce PCR and sequencing biases. Around 500,000 cDNA molecules were obtained for every 1 to 10 million input T cells, so each molecule roughly corresponded to one T cell. The same protocol used for the earlier healthy control dataset was applied to prepare and sequence the patient libraries. Within a given batch, samples were prepared together, multiplexed and sequenced on the same HiSeq lane. The published analysis was carried out like this. MIGEC was used to process the raw barcoded reads, and molecular identifier groups with only a single read were discarded before consensus assembly and CDR3 extraction. VDJtools was used for post-analysis of the clonotype tables, and diversity was normalized by down-sampling every dataset to the size of the smallest sample. In repertoire overlap clustering, CDR3 amino acid sequences, but not nucleotide sequences, were matched to correct batch-related cross-sample contamination. In-frame beta chains were kept once TCRdb had trimmed the public reads at Q25 with fastp and called clones with MiXCR. A single entry per CDR3 protein holds the most common genes and DNA from its merged rows. It is TCRdb's table, rather than the study itself, that gives the V and J calls and clone size. Counted in this sample were about 500,000 distinct CDR3 sequences; around 40% of them appeared once. The ten largest clones add up to 12% of the sample.

To demonstrate the VDJtools post-analysis software, TCR beta repertoires were profiled from the peripheral blood of more than ten young patients with multiple sclerosis. The multiple sclerosis patients were children and adolescents ranging in age from roughly 6 to 16 years. Points on this clonotype: The antigen it binds to is not known. Per-base qualities were not stored, and no clone one base away is much larger.

The sample comprised blood. The rearrangement combines TRBV7-2 with TRBJ2-3; TRBD2 matches 8 bases in the middle. The sequence derives from a girl between 10 and 17 years old with multiple sclerosis. This receptor has the CDR3 CASSPASGWSTDTQYF. Here is the DNA: TGTGCCAGCAGCCCCGCTAGCGGGTGGTCCACAGATACGCAGTATTTT.